This T cell receptor (beta chain) was sequenced for a study of blood T cells in healthy people across ages. Study-level results: A strong correlation between TCR beta diversity and naive T cell percentage was seen. A roughly linear fall in TCR beta diversity per million T cells was seen with increasing age.

Details on this clonotype: The antigen is undetermined.

A J-beta primer mix and a sample-barcoded 5' primer were used in a second PCR of roughly 7 to 12 cycles. A single record per CDR3 protein comes from TCRdb applying MiXCR to the 5' RACE reads. The sample has roughly 410,000 distinct CDR3 sequences, roughly half seen once; the top ten hold 51%. The CDR3 is 16 residues long. V lost 5 bases to trimming and J lost 3 bases; unmatched junction nucleotides: 7. The V gene's germline CDR1 is MNHNY and CDR2 SVGAGI (reference sequence). Specimen: blood. The V gene is TRBV6-6, the J gene TRBJ1-5; 10 bases match TRBD1. This clonotype was sampled from a man in his 60s in good health. This chain's CDR3 is CASSDWTGGYNQPQHF. The CDR3 DNA is TGTGCCAGCAGTGACTGGACAGGGGGTTACAATCAGCCCCAGCATTTT.